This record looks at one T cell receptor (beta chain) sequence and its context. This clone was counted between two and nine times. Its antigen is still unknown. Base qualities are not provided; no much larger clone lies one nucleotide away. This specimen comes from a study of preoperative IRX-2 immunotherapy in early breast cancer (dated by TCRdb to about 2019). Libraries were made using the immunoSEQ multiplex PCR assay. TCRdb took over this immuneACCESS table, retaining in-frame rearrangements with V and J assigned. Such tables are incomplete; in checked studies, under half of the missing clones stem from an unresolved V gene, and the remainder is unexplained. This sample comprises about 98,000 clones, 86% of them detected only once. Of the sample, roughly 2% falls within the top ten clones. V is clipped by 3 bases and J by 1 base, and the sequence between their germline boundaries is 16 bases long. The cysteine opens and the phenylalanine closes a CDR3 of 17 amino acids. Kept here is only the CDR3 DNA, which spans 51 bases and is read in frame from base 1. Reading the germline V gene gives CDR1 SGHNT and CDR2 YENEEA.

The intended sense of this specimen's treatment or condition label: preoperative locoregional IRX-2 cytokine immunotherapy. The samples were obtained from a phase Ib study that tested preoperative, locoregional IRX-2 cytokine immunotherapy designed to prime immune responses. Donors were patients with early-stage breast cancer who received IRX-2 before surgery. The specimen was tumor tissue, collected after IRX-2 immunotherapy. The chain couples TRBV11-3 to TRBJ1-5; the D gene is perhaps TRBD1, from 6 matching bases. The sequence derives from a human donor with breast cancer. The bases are TGTGCCAGCAGCTTGGCCAAGGGGGGAGGGAGCAATCAGCCCCAGCATTTT. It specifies CASSLAKGGGSNQPQHF.